This T cell receptor (beta chain) was found in a study of blood T cell repertoires in COVID-19. Across the whole study: Samples taken during acute and convalescent COVID-19 were collected in the United States, Italy and Spain. From T cells, B-cell-depleted T cells, or PBMCs came the material, which was cDNA or gDNA.

This clone was counted once. Source study methods: Reference gene primer amplification gave estimated nucleated cell counts. Produced via immunoSEQ multiplex PCR; TCRdb's table is partial and in-frame only. V and J calls plus clone size are reproduced from that table; the DNA served to infer D and trimming. The sample holds about 50,000 clones, approximately 92% seen once. CDR1 is LNHDA, CDR2 SQIVND, per germline (reference sequence). Between the trimmed V and J ends, which lost 5 bases and 4 bases, there was a span of 10 bases. The CDR3 runs to 13 residues. The sequence was obtained from a man aged 45 to 65 with active COVID-19. Sequencing was done on a sample of peripheral blood. The chain couples TRBV19 to TRBJ2-3, with D uncertain. CDR3 sequence (DNA): TGTGCCAGTAGTCTGGGCTATCCAGATACGCAGTATTTT. Its protein is CASSLGYPDTQYF.